This TCR beta chain was recovered during a study of cytomegalovirus exposure and HLA in healthy donors. This clone was counted once. Its antigen is unknown. In the PCR, 60 Vbeta and 13 Jbeta primers were used. Measured with immunoSEQ multiplex PCR; TCRdb has only the in-frame clones, and not every one. The table records 90,000 to 110,000 clones, roughly 67% of them present only once. Study observations and caveats: Later analysis demonstrated an association between a missense DCLRE1C variant and TCR beta V- and J-gene trimming.

The CDR3 runs to 16 residues. Trimming removed 4 bases at V and 0 bases at J, with 11 bases between. Germline CDR1 and CDR2: SGHRS and YFSETQ. The receptor's source is a man in his forties in good health and CMV-seronegative. The chain has TRBV5-1 and TRBJ1-6, with D unresolved. The sequencing input was PBMCs. The chain's CDR3 is CASSPSLSSYNSPLHF. Here the CDR3 DNA reads TGCGCCAGCAGCCCATCACTGAGCTCCTATAATTCACCCCTCCACTTT.